This TCR beta chain was sequenced in a study of blood T cell repertoires in COVID-19 (dated by TCRdb to the early 2020s). In terms of the full investigation: Samples covering the acute and convalescent phases of COVID-19 were provided by collaborators in the United States, Italy and Spain. The prospective study material was composed of cDNA or gDNA derived from T cells, B-cell-depleted T cells, or PBMCs. The dataset comprised deeply sampled blood TCRbeta repertoires from subjects exposed to, actively infected with, or recovered from COVID-19. The repertoires were released in a freely available public database meant as a resource for research on the immune response to SARS-CoV-2. Samples came from the ongoing ImmuneRACE study (first 160 participants) plus 1,254 subjects from 6 global collaborators. Sample metadata almost always included a de-identified subject ID, COVID-19 status, age in years and sex. Where available, HLA class I and class II types were obtained from metadata supplied by the sample provider rather than from assay-based typing.

A remark on this clone: This clone's antigen is unknown. No clone much larger than this one lies a single base away; base qualities are absent.

TCRbeta CDR3 regions were amplified from genomic DNA by means of the immunoSEQ Assay, a bias-controlled multiplex PCR. Under the source paper's analysis protocol: Within the assay, amplification of reference gene primers was used to estimate how many nucleated cells each sample contained. To quantify the absolute abundance of each unique TCRbeta CDR3 rearrangement, sequence reads were collapsed and filtered. Productive Simpson clonality was computed per sample as the square root of Simpson's diversity index over productive rearrangements. TCRdb took over this immuneACCESS table, retaining in-frame rearrangements with V and J assigned. Such tables are incomplete; in checked studies, under half of the missing clones stem from an unresolved V gene, and the remainder is unexplained. V, J and clone size were drawn from that table, and D and trimming were deduced from the DNA. The sample table records 310,000 or so clones; about 83% of these occur just once. Of the sample, approximately 1.5% falls within the top ten clones.

Collaborating institutions collected whole blood in K2EDTA tubes following their own protocols. For TCRbeta analysis, collaborator samples were shipped as frozen whole blood, as isolated PBMCs, or as DNA extracted from either sample type. The CDR3 starts with the cysteine, ends with the phenylalanine, and has 15 residues. The sequence is cut down to CDR3 DNA, 45 bases in frame from base 1. CDR1 and CDR2 were assigned from the germline V gene as SGHRS and YFSETQ. V has 0 bases trimmed and J has 8 bases trimmed; junction bases matching no gene number 8. Overall results and qualifications from the work: The amount of clinical and demographic metadata varied by source and participant and was provided uncurated.

The sample consisted of peripheral blood. The origin of this receptor is a woman aged 50 to 60 with acute or convalescent COVID-19. Here the chain combines TRBV5-1 and TRBJ2-1; TRBD1 aligns with 7 central bases. The encoded CDR3 is CASSLVFGQGDEQFF. The DNA sequence follows: TGCGCCAGCAGCTTGGTGTTTGGGCAGGGGGATGAGCAGTTCTTC. Joined to the reference TRBV5-1 and TRBJ2-1 proteins, this CDR3 gives the full variable domain: KAGVTQTPRYLIKTRGQQVTLSCSPISGHRSVSWYQQTPGQGLQFLFEYFSETQRNKGNFPGRFSGRQFSNSRSEMNVSTLELGDSALYLCASSLVFGQGDEQFFGPGTRLTVL.